This record covers a single T cell receptor beta chain. In the PCR, 60 Vbeta and 13 Jbeta primers were used. The table came from immunoSEQ multiplex PCR; TCRdb's copy has only in-frame clones and leaves some out. Among about 140,000 clones listed, nearly 80% were seen once. The entry originates in a study of cytomegalovirus exposure and HLA in healthy donors. CDR3 length equals 13 residues. Germline values: CDR1 SGHNT, CDR2 YYREEE (reference sequence). Trimming left V 5 bases short and J 2 bases short, with 10 bases between. V is TRBV5-4 and J is TRBJ1-1; no definite D call. Input material: PBMCs. This receptor was taken from a man under 40 in good health and CMV-seronegative. The CDR3 DNA reads as TGTGCCAGCAGGTCTACAGTTAACACTGAAGCTTTCTTT. Translated: CASRSTVNTEAFF. Complete variable domain (other parts from reference TRBV5-4 and TRBJ1-1): ETGVTQSPTHLIKTRGQQVTLRCSSQSGHNTVSWYQQALGQGPQFIFQYYREEENGRGNFPPRFSGLQFPNYSSELNVNALELDDSALYLCASRSTVNTEAFFGQGTRLTVV.